This T cell receptor beta chain emerged from a study of technical replicates of blood from several donors. TCRdb's copy holds only in-frame clones and misses some; the assay was immunoSEQ multiplex PCR. The repertoire holds about 83,000 clones, with 85% to 95% as singletons. The table lists this clone with a count of one. Germline assignment: CDR1 SGDLS and CDR2 YYNGEE. The CDR3 has 14 residues. Deletions cut 2 bases from V and 2 bases from J, with 11 bases between. This chain joins TRBV9 and TRBJ2-7; D might be TRBD2 (6 bases). The material sequenced was T cells isolated from PBMCs. The clonotype was recovered from a human donor in good health. Here the CDR3 DNA reads TGTGCCAGCAGCGTGGGACTGCAGACCTACGAGCAGTACTTC. Its protein product is CASSVGLQTYEQYF.